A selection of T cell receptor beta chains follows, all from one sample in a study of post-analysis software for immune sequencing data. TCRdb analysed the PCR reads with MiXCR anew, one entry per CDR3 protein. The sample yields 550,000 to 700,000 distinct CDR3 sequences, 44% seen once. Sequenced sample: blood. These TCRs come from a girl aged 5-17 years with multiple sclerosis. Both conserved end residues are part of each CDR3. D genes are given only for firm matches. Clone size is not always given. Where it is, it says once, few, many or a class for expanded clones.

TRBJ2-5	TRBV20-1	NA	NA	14	TGCAGTGCCCTGACTTCGGGACTTCTAGAGACCCAGTACTTC	CSALTSGLLETQYF
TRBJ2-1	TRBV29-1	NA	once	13	TGCAGCGTTGATGCGGTATCTGAAGAGACCCAGTTCTTC	CSVDAVSEETQFF
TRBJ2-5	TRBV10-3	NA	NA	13	TGTGCCATCCCCAAGGGTTTCCAAGAGACCCAGTACTTC	CAIPKGFQETQYF
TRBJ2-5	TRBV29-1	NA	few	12	TGCAGCGTTGGTCCGGGGAAAGAGACCCAGTACTTC	CSVGPGKETQYF
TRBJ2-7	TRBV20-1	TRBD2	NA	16	TGCAGTGCTAGAGATCTTAAGCGGGGTAGCTCCTACGAGCAGTACTTC	CSARDLKRGSSYEQYF
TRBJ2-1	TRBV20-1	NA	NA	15	TGCAGTGCGAGTTGGGGGCGCGGATCAGACGGGGAGCAGTTCTTC	CSASWGRGSDGEQFF
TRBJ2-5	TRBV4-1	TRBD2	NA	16	TGCGCCAGCAGCCAAGCCCGACTAGCGGACGAAGAGACCCAGTACTTC	CASSQARLADEETQYF
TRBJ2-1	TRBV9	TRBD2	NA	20	TGTGCCAGCAGCGTAGGGTTGACTAGCGGGGGACCGAGCTCCTACAATGAGCAGTTCTTC	CASSVGLTSGGPSSYNEQFF
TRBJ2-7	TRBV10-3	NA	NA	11	TGTGCCATCAGCAACTCCTACGAGCAGTACTTC	CAISNSYEQYF
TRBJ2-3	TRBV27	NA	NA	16	TGTGCCAGCACCCATTTGAAGAATTTGGGCACAGATACGCAGTATTTT	CASTHLKNLGTDTQYF
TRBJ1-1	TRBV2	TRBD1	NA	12	TGTGCCGGATCCAGGGGGAGGGCTGAAGCTTTCTTT	CAGSRGRAEAFF
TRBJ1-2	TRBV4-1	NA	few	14	TGCGCCAGCAGCCAACCAGGGACTAACTATGGCTACACCTTC	CASSQPGTNYGYTF
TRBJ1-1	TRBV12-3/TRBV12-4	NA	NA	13	TGTGCCAGCAGTTTGCTCCAGGAGACTGAAGCTTTCTTT	CASSLLQETEAFF
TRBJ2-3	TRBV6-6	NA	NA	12	TGTGCCAGCAGTCGTGACAGAGATACGCAGTATTTT	CASSRDRDTQYF